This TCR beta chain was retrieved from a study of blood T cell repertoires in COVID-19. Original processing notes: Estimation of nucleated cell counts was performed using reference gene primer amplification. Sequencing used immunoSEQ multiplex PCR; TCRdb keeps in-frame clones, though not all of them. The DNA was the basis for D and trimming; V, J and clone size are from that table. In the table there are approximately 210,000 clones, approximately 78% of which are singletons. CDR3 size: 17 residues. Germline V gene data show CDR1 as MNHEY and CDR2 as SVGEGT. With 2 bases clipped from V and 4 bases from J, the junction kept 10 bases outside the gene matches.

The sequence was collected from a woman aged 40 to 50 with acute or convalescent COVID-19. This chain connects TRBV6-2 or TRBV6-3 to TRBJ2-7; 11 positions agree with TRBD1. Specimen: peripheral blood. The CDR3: CASSYPTRTGGGYEQYF. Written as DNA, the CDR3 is TGTGCCAGCAGTTACCCAACCCGGACAGGGGGCGGTTACGAGCAGTACTTC.